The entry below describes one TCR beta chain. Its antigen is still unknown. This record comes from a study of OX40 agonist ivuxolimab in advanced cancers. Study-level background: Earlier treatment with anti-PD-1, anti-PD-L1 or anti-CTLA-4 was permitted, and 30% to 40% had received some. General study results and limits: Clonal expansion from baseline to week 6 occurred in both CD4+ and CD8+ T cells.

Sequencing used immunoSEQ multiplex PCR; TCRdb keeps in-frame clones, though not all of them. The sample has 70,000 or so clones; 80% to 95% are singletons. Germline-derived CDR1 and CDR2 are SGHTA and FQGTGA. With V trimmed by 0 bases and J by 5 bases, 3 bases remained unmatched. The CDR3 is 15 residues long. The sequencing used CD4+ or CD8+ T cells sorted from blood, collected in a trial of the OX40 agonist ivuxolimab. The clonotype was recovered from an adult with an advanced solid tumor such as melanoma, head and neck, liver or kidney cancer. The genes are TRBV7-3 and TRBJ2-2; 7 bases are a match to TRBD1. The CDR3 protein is CASSLTRGLTGELFF. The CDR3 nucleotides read TGTGCCAGCAGCTTAACTAGGGGGCTTACCGGGGAGCTGTTTTTT.